Listed here is a single T cell receptor beta chain. This clone showed up just a few times. The target of this receptor is not known. There are no base qualities to consult, and no much larger clone falls within one base. Preparation of the library involved the immunoSEQ multiplex PCR assay. TCRdb retrieved this table from immuneACCESS and kept in-frame rearrangements only. Not all clones are present; in checked studies, unresolved V genes account for under half, and no reason is known for the remainder. This sample holds 60,000 or so clones; about 90% were observed only once. The ten largest account for less than 2.5% of the sample. The data originate from a study of T cell changes during pregnancy in multiple sclerosis (dated by TCRdb to between 2018 and 2021). Describing the broader study: The study examined how the T cell repertoire changed over the course of pregnancy in women with multiple sclerosis.

The junction carries 6 bases between V and J, which are trimmed by 3 bases and 4 bases respectively. From the germline V gene, CDR1 is MRHNA and CDR2 is SNTAGT. The CDR3 starts with the cysteine, ends with the phenylalanine, and has 13 residues. Only CDR3 DNA is held: 39 bases, read in frame from base 1. This chain joins TRBV6-4 to TRBJ2-2; the D gene is not confidently resolved. The clonotype originates from a female donor in good health, enrolled as a control in a pregnancy study. The sample was peripheral blood, taken in the second trimester of pregnancy. The CDR3 in this case is CASSEAATGELFF. Here is the DNA: TGTGCCAGCAGTGAGGCTGCCACCGGGGAGCTGTTTTTT.